A selection of T cell receptor beta chains follows, all from one sample in a study of read filtering for tumor transcriptome and immune sequencing. TCRdb redid the calling of the reads with MiXCR, one entry per CDR3 protein. The table includes tens of thousands of distinct CDR3 sequences, around 13% detected once. The sequencing sample was made of a population of CD138-negative cells sorted from bone marrow. These receptors originate from a donor at least 40 years old with multiple myeloma. Each CDR3 is given with its conserved first and last residue. The D gene is left open where the match is weak. Not all rows give a size; the values are once, few, many and, for expanded clones, a class.

CDR3 DNA	CDR3 protein	V gene	J gene	clone size	D gene
TGTGCCAGCAGCTTTTTTTCCGGGGGGCTTGGAGAGACCCAGTACTTC	CASSFFSGGLGETQYF	TRBV7-9	TRBJ2-5	many	-
TGCAGTGCTAGCCGCAGGGGGCTGGATACGCAGTATTTT	CSASRRGLDTQYF	TRBV20-1	TRBJ2-3	few	TRBD1
TGCGCCAGCAGCCAGGAGGAGCGGGAGGGAAAAACCTACAATGAGCAGTTCTTC	CASSQEEREGKTYNEQFF	TRBV4-1	TRBJ2-1	many	TRBD2
TGTGCCAGCAGGGGAGCGGGGGTCGAGCAGTACTTC	CASRGAGVEQYF	TRBV6-2/TRBV6-3	TRBJ2-7	few	TRBD2
TGCAGTGCTCCCGGACAGACGAACACTGAAGCTTTCTTT	CSAPGQTNTEAFF	TRBV20-1	TRBJ1-1	many	-
TGTGCCAGCAGTTCTCATCTGAACACTGAAGCTTTCTTT	CASSSHLNTEAFF	TRBV7-6	TRBJ1-1	many	-
TGTGCCAGCTCATCTGGACTTGCCGTGGAGCTGTTTTTT	CASSSGLAVELFF	TRBV18	TRBJ2-2	-	-
TGTGCCAGCAGCCCCGTTGGGATAAATGAAAAACTGTTTTTT	CASSPVGINEKLFF	TRBV7-9	TRBJ1-4	many	-
TGTGCCAGCAGAGGTCAGGGGCTGAGCAATCAGCCCCAGCATTTT	CASRGQGLSNQPQHF	TRBV6-5	TRBJ1-5	many	-
TGCAGTGCTAGACCTTATCGGGAGGGTACCTACAATGAGCAGTTCTTC	CSARPYREGTYNEQFF	TRBV20-1	TRBJ2-1	many	TRBD2
TGCAGTGCCGCGCGGGCTAGCGGGAGGAATGAGCAGTTCTTC	CSAARASGRNEQFF	TRBV20-1	TRBJ2-1	many	TRBD2
TGTGCCAGTAGTATAGTAAGAGCTAGCGGGAGGACCACCGGGGAGCCGTTTTTT	CASSIVRASGRTTGEPFF	TRBV19	TRBJ2-2	-	TRBD2
TGTGCCAGCAGCTTAGATTTGCTAGCGGAGACCCAGTACTTC	CASSLDLLAETQYF	TRBV11-2	TRBJ2-5	many	-
TGTGCCAGCAGCCTCAATAGCAATCAGCCCCAGCATTTT	CASSLNSNQPQHF	TRBV12-3/TRBV12-4	TRBJ1-5	-	-
TGTGCCAGCGCGGCGGCCACCACTGAAGCTTTCTTT	CASAAATTEAFF	TRBV6-2/TRBV6-3	TRBJ1-1	many	-
TGCAGCGTTAAGGCAGCCTACAATGAGCAGTTCTTC	CSVKAAYNEQFF	TRBV29-1	TRBJ2-1	many	-
TGCAGCGTTGATCAGGGGTCAGGGCCCGAGACCCAGTACTTC	CSVDQGSGPETQYF	TRBV29-1	TRBJ2-5	many	-
TGCAGTGCTAGAGACGTCGGTCTGACAGTTAATCAGCCCCAGCATTTT	CSARDVGLTVNQPQHF	TRBV20-1	TRBJ1-5	many	-
TGCAGCGTTGATTGGGCTAGCGGGAGGCCCAATGAGCAGTTCTTC	CSVDWASGRPNEQFF	TRBV29-1	TRBJ2-1	many	TRBD2
TGTGCCAGCAGTTCCGGACAGATTCCCTACGAGCAGTACTTC	CASSSGQIPYEQYF	TRBV28	TRBJ2-7	many	-
TGCAGTGCTAGGGATAAGGTCCTTAGCAATCAGCCCCAGCATTTT	CSARDKVLSNQPQHF	TRBV20-1	TRBJ1-5	many	-
TGTGCCAGCAGTCTTCCGGGACTAGCGGCCCCGACCGGGGAGCTGTTTTTT	CASSLPGLAAPTGELFF	TRBV12-3/TRBV12-4	TRBJ2-2	-	TRBD2
TGTGCCAGCTCACCACCGAACGCCCGGACAGTGGGCGGGGAGCTGTTTTTT	CASSPPNARTVGGELFF	TRBV18	TRBJ2-2	few	-
TGTGCCACCCAAGGGGCGGCTAGTTCACAAGAGACCCAGTACTTC	CATQGAASSQETQYF	TRBV10-3	TRBJ2-5	many	-
TGTGCCAGCTCCCGCCATGGCCAGTACCAAGAGACCCAGTACTTC	CASSRHGQYQETQYF	TRBV9	TRBJ2-5	few	-
TGTGCCAGCAGCAAGGGAGCAGCGTACAATGAGCAGTTCTTC	CASSKGAAYNEQFF	TRBV11-2	TRBJ2-1	many	-
TGTGCCATCAGCTCTCCCCCAGGGGGCGTTGGGGCCAACGTCCTGACTTTC	CAISSPPGGVGANVLTF	TRBV7-3	TRBJ2-6	-	TRBD1
TGCAGTGCTGGGCCCGCCGGGGGAAGAGAGACCCAGTACTTC	CSAGPAGGRETQYF	TRBV20-1	TRBJ2-5	-	-
TGCAGCGTTGAAGAAGCTGAGGCGGGAGCGGGCTACGAGCAGTACTTC	CSVEEAEAGAGYEQYF	TRBV29-1	TRBJ2-7	many	TRBD2
TGCAGTGCTAGCCCCGGACAGGATGCGGAGCAGTTCTTC	CSASPGQDAEQFF	TRBV20-1	TRBJ2-1	-	TRBD1
TGTGCCAGCAGTCGGACTAGCGACTCCTACGAGCAGTACTTC	CASSRTSDSYEQYF	TRBV6-6	TRBJ2-7	many	TRBD2
TGTGCCAGCAGCCACTACAGGGTTGGGGGCACTGAAGCTTTCTTT	CASSHYRVGGTEAFF	TRBV4-2	TRBJ1-1	many	-
TGCAGCGCGGGATTGAATGGGCAGTTCTTC	CSAGLNGQFF	TRBV29-1	TRBJ2-1	-	-
TGTGCCAGCAGTAACGGACTAGCGGGGGGCCCGCAGTACTTC	CASSNGLAGGPQYF	TRBV28	TRBJ2-5	many	TRBD2
TGCAGTGCTAGAACAACGACGGGGCCCCAGCATTTT	CSARTTTGPQHF	TRBV20-1	TRBJ1-5	many	-
TGTGCCAGCAGCTTAACCCACTCCTACGAGCAGTACTTC	CASSLTHSYEQYF	TRBV7-9	TRBJ2-7	many	-
TGTGCCAGCAGTTCGAACTCCGCGGGAGACGGGGCAGATACGCAGTATTTT	CASSSNSAGDGADTQYF	TRBV27	TRBJ2-3	many	TRBD2
TGTGCCAGCAGCTTAGGTTCCAGAGTAGGCAATCAGCCCCAGCATTTT	CASSLGSRVGNQPQHF	TRBV7-2	TRBJ1-5	-	-
TGTGCCAGCAGTTCCCCGATCCGACAGGGGAGAGGGGCTGAAGCTTTCTTT	CASSSPIRQGRGAEAFF	TRBV27	TRBJ1-1	many	TRBD1
TGTGCCATCAGTGAGTTTGGGGACGAGCAGTACTTC	CAISEFGDEQYF	TRBV10-3	TRBJ2-7	-	-
TGCAGCGTTTCCGGGACCGGGACAGGGGGCTTGGACGGCTACACCTTC	CSVSGTGTGGLDGYTF	TRBV29-1	TRBJ1-2	many	TRBD1
TGTGCCAGCAGCTTAGCCAGCGAGAACACCGGGGAGCTGTTTTTT	CASSLASENTGELFF	TRBV7-9	TRBJ2-2	few	-
TGTGCCAGCAGACTGGACGGGACCACAGATACGCAGTATTTT	CASRLDGTTDTQYF	TRBV6-5	TRBJ2-3	many	-
TGTGCCAGCAGCTTAGTAAGGGACAGTTACGAGCAGTACTTC	CASSLVRDSYEQYF	TRBV7-2	TRBJ2-7	-	TRBD1
TGCAGTGCTTGGACAGGGATGACTGAAGCTTTCTTT	CSAWTGMTEAFF	TRBV20-1	TRBJ1-1	-	TRBD1
TGTGCCAGCAGCTTAGGGCTTGGACAGGGGAAAAGCGAGCAGTACTTC	CASSLGLGQGKSEQYF	TRBV7-9	TRBJ2-7	many	TRBD1
TGTGCCAGCAGTTTAGGAGACAGGGGGCGGAAAGAGACCCAGTACTTC	CASSLGDRGRKETQYF	TRBV12-3/TRBV12-4	TRBJ2-5	-	TRBD1
TGCGCCAGCAGCTTGGAACAGGGAGGCTATGGCTACACCTTC	CASSLEQGGYGYTF	TRBV5-1	TRBJ1-2	once	-
TGTGCCAGCAGGTCCGGGACTGGCTATGAAAAACTGTTTTTT	CASRSGTGYEKLFF	TRBV28	TRBJ1-4	many	-
TGCAGCGTTGAACAGGGGGTCTACAATGAGCAGTTCTTC	CSVEQGVYNEQFF	TRBV29-1	TRBJ2-1	many	TRBD1
TGCGCCAGCAGCCAGATAGCGGGGTACAATGAGCAGTTCTTC	CASSQIAGYNEQFF	TRBV4-1	TRBJ2-1	many	TRBD2
TGTGCCAGCAGCTTAGCTGAGCTTCCGGGACTAGCGGAAAACATTCAGTACTTC	CASSLAELPGLAENIQYF	TRBV11-2	TRBJ2-4	many	TRBD2
TGTGCCAGCAGCCAAAAAGTCCGGGGGGACGTGGGAGAGACCCAGTACTTC	CASSQKVRGDVGETQYF	TRBV3-1	TRBJ2-5	many	TRBD2
TGTGCCATCGACTCTGGACAGAAAATCTCTGGGGCCAACGTCCTGACTTTC	CAIDSGQKISGANVLTF	TRBV10-3	TRBJ2-6	many	-